Listed below are T cell receptor beta chains from one sample, sequenced in a study of identical twins. TCRdb called the 5' RACE reads again in MiXCR, with one record for every CDR3 protein. The table lists 600,000 to 800,000 distinct CDR3 sequences, over 20% of them singletons, with approximately 4.3% in the top ten. The same specimen was also included in a second study, on T cells expressing NK-cell markers.

Sequencing used PBMCs. These receptors originate from a woman aged 18-29 years in good health. The CDR3 runs from the conserved cysteine through the conserved F or W. D genes are given only for firm matches. Clone size is not always given. Where it is, it says once, few, many or a class for expanded clones.

j_gene,abundance,d_gene,v_gene,CDR3aa,CDR3nt
TRBJ2-7,few,.,TRBV12-3/TRBV12-4,CASSAAGPATHEQYF,TGTGCCAGCAGTGCCGCCGGGCCTGCGACTCACGAGCAGTACTTC
TRBJ1-4,few,.,TRBV7-9,CASSLVMGGKLFF,TGTGCCAGCAGCTTAGTAATGGGTGGGAAACTGTTTTTT
TRBJ2-7,.,TRBD1,TRBV12-3/TRBV12-4,CASRDRNHYEQYF,TGTGCCAGCCGGGACAGAAACCACTACGAGCAGTACTTC
TRBJ2-1,few,TRBD2,TRBV4-3,CASSSQRESYEQFF,TGCGCCAGCAGCTCACAGCGGGAGAGCTATGAGCAGTTCTTC
TRBJ2-5,many,.,TRBV12-3/TRBV12-4,CASSLLGGETQYF,TGTGCCAGCAGTTTACTGGGGGGAGAGACCCAGTACTTC
TRBJ2-3,many,.,TRBV6-5,CASSSRTGNPDTQYF,TGTGCCAGCAGTTCCCGCACAGGGAACCCAGATACGCAGTATTTT
TRBJ2-3,.,.,TRBV12-3/TRBV12-4,CASSPRDRYTDTQYF,TGTGCCAGCAGCCCTCGGGACCGATACACAGATACGCAGTATTTT
TRBJ2-7,.,TRBD1,TRBV10-1,CASSERGTGVYEQYF,TGCGCCAGCAGTGAGAGGGGGACAGGGGTCTACGAGCAGTACTTC
TRBJ2-3,.,.,TRBV20-1,CSVPSRLNTDTQYF,TGCAGTGTCCCGTCACGTTTGAACACAGATACGCAGTATTTT
TRBJ2-5,few,.,TRBV27,CASKYTGAETQYF,TGTGCCAGCAAATACACAGGTGCGGAGACCCAGTACTTC
TRBJ2-5,.,.,TRBV7-9,CASSSRQVQETQYF,TGTGCCAGCAGCTCACGACAGGTCCAAGAGACCCAGTACTTC
TRBJ2-5,few,TRBD2,TRBV3-1,CASSQLAGETQYF,TGTGCCAGCAGCCAACTAGCGGGAGAGACCCAGTACTTC
TRBJ2-1,.,.,TRBV7-2,CASSFSPGEVDEQFF,TGTGCCAGCAGCTTTTCGCCGGGAGAGGTCGATGAGCAGTTCTTC
TRBJ2-5,few,.,TRBV11-2,CASSSEGTQYF,TGTGCCAGCAGCTCAGAAGGGACCCAGTACTTC
TRBJ2-3,.,.,TRBV5-5,CASSFRERAPTDTQYF,TGTGCCAGCAGCTTCAGGGAGAGGGCCCCCACAGATACGCAGTATTTT
TRBJ2-1,few,TRBD2,TRBV5-1,CASSQGLAGNEQFF,TGCGCCAGCAGCCAAGGACTAGCGGGAAATGAGCAGTTCTTC
TRBJ2-7,few,TRBD2,TRBV29-1,CSVVPAGGHEQYF,TGCAGCGTTGTTCCAGCGGGAGGCCACGAGCAGTACTTC
TRBJ2-1,few,.,TRBV7-2,CASSLFSSSSAEQFF,TGTGCCAGCAGCTTATTCAGTAGCTCCTCAGCGGAGCAGTTCTTC
TRBJ1-1,.,.,TRBV5-1,CASRDRDGLNTEAFF,TGCGCCAGCAGGGACAGAGACGGTCTGAACACTGAAGCTTTCTTT
TRBJ2-1,few,.,TRBV5-1,CASAQGDDNEQFF,TGCGCCAGCGCCCAGGGAGACGACAATGAGCAGTTCTTC
TRBJ1-2,.,.,TRBV13,CASSSARAFTGYTF,TGTGCCAGCAGCTCGGCCCGGGCCTTTACTGGCTACACCTTC
TRBJ1-2,.,.,TRBV19,CASSIAVRYYGYTF,TGTGCCAGTAGTATAGCTGTCAGGTACTATGGCTACACCTTC
TRBJ2-3,few,.,TRBV29-1,CSVENTDTQYF,TGCAGCGTCGAAAACACAGATACGCAGTATTTT
TRBJ1-1,few,.,TRBV13,CASSFGPWVTEAFF,TGTGCCAGCAGCTTTGGCCCTTGGGTCACTGAAGCTTTCTTT
TRBJ2-1,.,.,TRBV7-2,CASSRSGPSQDSFF,TGTGCCAGCAGCCGAAGTGGACCATCCCAAGATTCGTTCTTC
TRBJ2-2,.,TRBD1,TRBV6-2/TRBV6-3,CATDRVYTGELFF,TGTGCCACCGACAGGGTTTACACCGGGGAGCTGTTTTTT
TRBJ2-7,few,.,TRBV12-3/TRBV12-4,CASSLMFTYEQYF,TGTGCCAGCAGTTTAATGTTCACCTACGAGCAGTACTTC
TRBJ2-4,.,.,TRBV3-1,CASSQHPAKNIQYF,TGTGCCAGCAGCCAACACCCAGCCAAAAACATTCAGTACTTC
TRBJ2-5,few,.,TRBV29-1,CSGRNGGLQETQYF,TGCAGCGGGCGTAACGGGGGTCTTCAAGAGACCCAGTACTTC
TRBJ1-4,many,.,TRBV20-1,CSARDPLGRDEKLFF,TGCAGTGCTAGAGATCCTCTGGGGAGGGATGAAAAACTGTTTTTT
TRBJ1-2,few,TRBD1,TRBV12-3/TRBV12-4,CASSRRGRGRGYTF,TGTGCCAGCAGTCGACGCGGCAGGGGGAGAGGCTACACCTTC
TRBJ2-4,few,TRBD1,TRBV7-2,CASSRDRREEF,TGTGCCAGCAGCCGGGACAGGCGAGAGGAGTTC
TRBJ2-3,.,.,TRBV10-3,CAISADRTGRSTQYF,TGTGCCATCAGTGCAGACCGGACTGGGAGAAGCACGCAGTATTTT
TRBJ2-7,.,.,TRBV5-1,CASSLARRGATYEQYF,TGCGCCAGCAGCTTGGCCAGGAGGGGGGCTACCTACGAGCAGTACTTC
TRBJ2-7,.,TRBD1,TRBV7-8,CASSLETGGSSYEQYF,TGTGCCAGCAGCTTAGAGACAGGGGGAAGCTCCTACGAGCAGTACTTC
TRBJ2-7,.,.,TRBV4-3,CASSQDKSGTYEQYF,TGCGCCAGCAGCCAAGATAAATCCGGAACCTACGAGCAGTACTTC
TRBJ2-6,many,.,TRBV9,CASSVDGRPGANVLTF,TGTGCCAGCAGCGTAGATGGCAGACCAGGGGCCAACGTCCTGACTTTC
TRBJ2-5,.,TRBD2,TRBV4-3,CASSQQPGLDLETQYF,TGCGCCAGCAGCCAACAACCGGGACTAGATTTGGAGACCCAGTACTTC
TRBJ2-3,few,TRBD2,TRBV25-1,CASSALAASTDTQYF,TGTGCCAGCAGCGCACTAGCGGCTAGCACAGATACGCAGTATTTT
TRBJ2-2,once,.,TRBV7-2,CASSLVGPNTGELFF,TGTGCCAGCAGCTTAGTGGGACCGAACACCGGGGAGCTGTTTTTT
TRBJ1-5,.,.,TRBV27,CASRSRGPTTWSNQPQHF,TGTGCCAGCAGATCCAGGGGCCCCACGACCTGGAGCAATCAGCCCCAGCATTTT
TRBJ2-1,.,TRBD2,TRBV18,CASSPQTSGGSNEQFF,TGTGCCAGCTCACCTCAGACTAGCGGGGGGTCCAATGAGCAGTTCTTC
TRBJ2-1,.,.,TRBV6-2/TRBV6-3,CASRGGMIDEQFF,TGTGCCAGCAGGGGCGGGATGATTGATGAGCAGTTCTTC
TRBJ2-1,.,.,TRBV20-1,CSASFQVGQFF,TGCAGTGCTAGCTTTCAGGTCGGGCAGTTCTTC
TRBJ1-1,many,.,TRBV21-1,CASSKATGTEAFF,TGTGCCAGCAGCAAAGCGACGGGGACTGAAGCTTTCTTT
TRBJ2-3,.,TRBD2,TRBV20-1,CSARAGGPRDTQYF,TGCAGTGCTAGAGCGGGGGGGCCACGGGATACGCAGTATTTT
TRBJ2-7,.,.,TRBV15,CATSNQNYEQYF,TGTGCCACCAGCAACCAGAACTACGAGCAGTACTTC
TRBJ2-5,few,TRBD2,TRBV7-2,CASSPRIRGGETQYF,TGTGCCAGCAGCCCCCGTATTAGGGGAGGGGAGACCCAGTACTTC
TRBJ1-1,few,.,TRBV12-3/TRBV12-4,CASIEQLNTEAFF,TGTGCCAGCATCGAGCAGTTGAACACTGAAGCTTTCTTT
TRBJ1-4,.,.,TRBV29-1,CSVSNQLSNEKLFF,TGCAGCGTGTCCAACCAACTCAGTAATGAAAAACTGTTTTTT
TRBJ2-1,many,TRBD2,TRBV2,CASSVPSSGISPNEQFF,TGTGCCAGCAGTGTTCCTTCTAGCGGGATTTCCCCCAATGAGCAGTTCTTC
TRBJ1-2,many,TRBD1,TRBV12-3/TRBV12-4,CASSDRVGGYTF,TGTGCCAGCAGTGACAGGGTAGGAGGCTACACCTTC
TRBJ2-7,.,.,TRBV29-1,CSVTADSYEQYF,TGCAGCGTTACAGCTGACTCCTACGAGCAGTACTTC